This is a list of T cell receptor beta chains from one sample in a study of blood T cell repertoires in COVID-19. Sequencing was performed with immunoSEQ multiplex PCR; in TCRdb, only in-frame clones are kept and a portion is missing. Of under 200,000 clones listed, over 65% were seen once; the top ten hold around 4.3%. The specimen was PBMCs or T cells enriched from blood (not recorded which). The receptors were sampled from a woman between 45 and 65 years old who had recovered from COVID-19. CDR3s include the opening cysteine and the closing phenylalanine or tryptophan. Fields, in order: D gene, clone size, V gene, J gene, CDR3 protein, CDR3 DNA. D genes are given only for firm matches. Rows give clone size only sometimes, using once, few, many, or a class for an expanded clone.

d_call: .; clone_size: once; v_call: TRBV9; j_call: TRBJ1-6; cdr3_aa: CASSVVGGMGSPLHF; cdr3_nt: TGTGCCAGCAGCGTAGTTGGAGGGATGGGCTCACCCCTCCACTTT
d_call: .; clone_size: once; v_call: TRBV7-2; j_call: TRBJ2-5; cdr3_aa: CASSWAPGTQYF; cdr3_nt: TGTGCCAGCAGCTGGGCCCCAGGGACCCAGTACTTC
d_call: .; clone_size: .; v_call: TRBV25-1; j_call: TRBJ2-6; cdr3_aa: CASSEGVLNVLTF; cdr3_nt: TGTGCCAGCAGTGAGGGAGTTCTTAACGTCCTGACTTTC
d_call: TRBD2; clone_size: .; v_call: TRBV4-3; j_call: TRBJ2-1; cdr3_aa: CASSLLVPGTSGHNEQFF; cdr3_nt: TGCGCCAGCAGCCTACTAGTCCCCGGGACTAGCGGACACAATGAGCAGTTCTTC
d_call: .; clone_size: .; v_call: TRBV24-1; j_call: TRBJ2-3; cdr3_aa: CATSDPHSGEYTDTQYF; cdr3_nt: TGTGCCACCAGTGATCCACATTCGGGGGAATACACAGATACGCAGTATTTT
d_call: TRBD2; clone_size: .; v_call: TRBV6-1; j_call: TRBJ2-2; cdr3_aa: CASSEAPTSGTNTGELFF; cdr3_nt: TGTGCCAGCAGTGAAGCGCCCACTAGCGGGACGAACACCGGGGAGCTGTTTTTT
d_call: .; clone_size: .; v_call: TRBV7-8; j_call: TRBJ2-1; cdr3_aa: CASRITGRTNEQFF; cdr3_nt: TGTGCCAGCAGAATAACGGGAAGAACCAATGAGCAGTTCTTC
d_call: TRBD2; clone_size: .; v_call: TRBV7-9; j_call: TRBJ2-1; cdr3_aa: CASSFSSGRAGSYNEQFF; cdr3_nt: TGTGCCAGCAGCTTCAGTAGCGGGAGGGCCGGGTCCTACAATGAGCAGTTCTTC
d_call: TRBD1; clone_size: .; v_call: TRBV5-1; j_call: TRBJ2-4; cdr3_aa: CASSHGSGTGVNIQYF; cdr3_nt: TGCGCCAGCAGCCACGGGTCCGGGACAGGGGTAAACATTCAGTACTTC
d_call: .; clone_size: .; v_call: TRBV3-1/TRBV3-2; j_call: TRBJ2-3; cdr3_aa: CASSQEGGADTQYF; cdr3_nt: TGTGCCAGCAGCCAAGAAGGGGGTGCAGATACGCAGTATTTT
d_call: .; clone_size: .; v_call: TRBV5-5; j_call: TRBJ2-1; cdr3_aa: CASSFGLYNEQFF; cdr3_nt: TGTGCCAGCAGTTTCGGACTTTACAATGAGCAGTTCTTC
d_call: TRBD1; clone_size: once; v_call: TRBV9; j_call: TRBJ1-5; cdr3_aa: CASSGQGKGQPQHF; cdr3_nt: TGTGCCAGCAGCGGACAGGGGAAAGGCCAGCCCCAGCATTTT
d_call: TRBD1; clone_size: .; v_call: TRBV2; j_call: TRBJ2-3; cdr3_aa: CASSARQGPLTDTQYF; cdr3_nt: TGTGCCAGCAGCGCGCGACAGGGACCATTAACAGATACGCAGTATTTT
d_call: .; clone_size: few; v_call: TRBV30; j_call: TRBJ1-2; cdr3_aa: CASWGLTNYGYTF; cdr3_nt: TGTGCCTCTTGGGGACTAACTAACTATGGCTACACCTTC
d_call: .; clone_size: .; v_call: TRBV4-1; j_call: TRBJ1-3; cdr3_aa: CASSHTGGLSGNTIYF; cdr3_nt: TGCGCCAGCAGCCACACCGGGGGGCTCTCTGGAAACACCATATATTTT
d_call: .; clone_size: few; v_call: TRBV3-1/TRBV3-2; j_call: TRBJ1-1; cdr3_aa: CASSQDWAGKEAFF; cdr3_nt: TGTGCCAGCAGCCAAGATTGGGCAGGGAAGGAAGCTTTCTTT
d_call: .; clone_size: .; v_call: TRBV4-1; j_call: TRBJ1-2; cdr3_aa: CASSPRPRQAYGYTF; cdr3_nt: TGCGCCAGCAGCCCCCGACCCCGGCAGGCCTATGGCTACACCTTC
d_call: .; clone_size: .; v_call: TRBV2; j_call: TRBJ1-3; cdr3_aa: CASSSLVRSDTIYF; cdr3_nt: TGTGCCAGCAGTAGCCTGGTCCGATCGGACACCATATATTTT
d_call: .; clone_size: .; v_call: TRBV10-3; j_call: TRBJ2-1; cdr3_aa: CAISGYNEQFF; cdr3_nt: TGTGCCATCAGCGGCTACAATGAGCAGTTCTTC
d_call: .; clone_size: many; v_call: TRBV28; j_call: TRBJ2-1; cdr3_aa: CASRIRGSYSGNEQFF; cdr3_nt: TGTGCCAGCAGGATAAGGGGCTCCTATTCCGGGAATGAGCAGTTCTTC
d_call: .; clone_size: .; v_call: TRBV9; j_call: TRBJ1-1; cdr3_aa: CASSVGGQSNTEAFF; cdr3_nt: TGTGCCAGCAGCGTTGGGGGCCAGTCGAACACTGAAGCTTTCTTT
d_call: .; clone_size: once; v_call: TRBV9; j_call: TRBJ1-4; cdr3_aa: CASSVGTITNEKLFF; cdr3_nt: TGTGCCAGCAGCGTGGGGACAATAACTAATGAAAAACTGTTTTTT
d_call: .; clone_size: .; v_call: TRBV7-9; j_call: TRBJ1-1; cdr3_aa: CASSPRVEAFF; cdr3_nt: TGTGCCAGCAGCCCCAGGGTCGAAGCTTTCTTT
d_call: TRBD1; clone_size: .; v_call: TRBV6-5; j_call: TRBJ2-1; cdr3_aa: CASRLQGAGYNEQFF; cdr3_nt: TGTGCCAGCAGGCTACAGGGGGCGGGTTACAATGAGCAGTTCTTC